This T cell receptor (beta chain) was identified during a study of cytomegalovirus exposure and HLA in healthy donors. Worth noting for this clone: Its specificity is unknown.

Germline V gene lookup returns CDR1 LGHNT and CDR2 FRNRAP. The CDR3 is 16 amino acids. Trimming cost V 1 base and J 6 bases, with 16 bases left between them. Findings and caveats of the study: Accounts indicate the classifier identified cytomegalovirus status with strong specificity and sensitivity. Prior analysis indicated that the majority of TCR beta V segments exhibited productivity approximately 87% or approximately 30% of the time.

The study ran its PCR with 60 Vbeta and 13 Jbeta primers. TCRdb's table, derived via immunoSEQ multiplex PCR, lists solely in-frame clones and lacks some. Its listing shows approximately 30,000 clones. The sequenced material came from PBMCs. V and J are TRBV12-5 and TRBJ1-5; possibly TRBD1 for D (5 bases). This receptor was obtained from a woman in her forties in good health and CMV-seropositive. The CDR3 DNA is TGTGCTAGTGGTTTGGAACCCCAGGGCGGGAGTCAGCCCCAGCATTTT. Protein sequence: CASGLEPQGGSQPQHF.